Below, 14 T cell receptor beta chains from the same sample are listed, as sequenced in a study of shared clonotypes between healthy human individuals. Assay: immunoSEQ multiplex PCR; the TCRdb copy retains only in-frame clones and omits some. The table has hundreds of thousands of clones, around two thirds seen once. The sample taken for sequencing was memory CD4+ T cells sorted from blood. The subset is: CD45RA-negative fraction. The receptors here all came from a man younger than 40 in good health.

J is TRBJ1-1 and V is TRBV5-1; 8 bases are shared with TRBD1. The CDR3 has 12 amino acids. With V trimmed by 4 bases and J by 7 bases, 3 bases remained unmatched. CDR1 and CDR2 (germline): SGHRS, YFSETQ. The CDR3: CASSPGQGEAFF. The CDR3 DNA follows: TGCGCCAGCAGCCCTGGACAGGGTGAAGCTTTCTTT.

The chain couples TRBV29-1 to TRBJ1-1; 8 bases map to TRBD1. V gave up 8 bases and J gave up 3 bases; unmatched junction bases: 2. Per germline, CDR1 SQVTM and CDR2 ANQGSEA. This CDR3 has 11 amino acids. CDR3 nucleotide sequence: TGCAGCTTCAGGGGGCACACTGAAGCTTTCTTT. Amino acids: CSFRGHTEAFF.

The chain carries TRBV6-5 and TRBJ2-7, with 9 bases fitting TRBD1. Unmatched junction bases numbered 13, after V lost 6 bases and J lost 7 bases. Germline CDR1 MNHEY, CDR2 SVGAGI. This CDR3 region has 15 residues. The CDR3 region is CASRLNPGQGREQYF. The CDR3 DNA follows: TGTGCCAGCAGACTCAATCCGGGACAGGGCCGGGAGCAGTACTTC.

The chain links TRBV28 to TRBJ1-4; unclear D gene. V lost 3 bases, J lost 8 bases, and 13 bases lay in between. The CDR3 consists of 14 residues. Germline V gene sequence: CDR1 MDHEN, CDR2 SYDVKM. The CDR3 loop reads CASSLSRWAEKLFF. DNA for the CDR3: TGTGCCAGCAGTTTGAGTCGTTGGGCGGAAAAACTGTTTTTT. Full variable domain (outside the CDR3, taken from reference TRBV28 and TRBJ1-4): DVKVTQSSRYLVKRTGEKVFLECVQDMDHENMFWYRQDPGLGLRLIYFSYDVKMKEKGDIPEGYSVSREKKERFSLILESASTNQTSMYLCASSLSRWAEKLFFGSGTQLSVL.

The V and J genes are TRBV18 and TRBJ2-5; TRBD1 aligns across 8 bases. The CDR3 length is 14 residues. The germline CDR1 and CDR2 sequences are KGHSH and LQKENI. With V trimmed by 6 bases and J by 5 bases, 8 bases remained unmatched. The CDR3 protein is CASSLNRGAETQYF. DNA for the CDR3: TGTGCCAGCTCGCTAAACAGGGGGGCTGAGACCCAGTACTTC.

This chain joins TRBV28 and TRBJ1-5, with unresolved D. CDR1 is MDHEN and CDR2 is SYDVKM in the germline V gene. Trimming cost V 5 bases and J 0 bases, with 11 bases left between them. The CDR3 contains 15 residues. CDR3 residues: CASSLRHVSNQPQHF. In DNA form, the CDR3 reads TGTGCCAGCAGTCTCAGACATGTTAGCAATCAGCCCCAGCATTTT.

The rearrangement links TRBV5-1 to TRBJ2-1, with 7 bases identical to TRBD2. Germline CDR1 reads SGHRS; CDR2 reads YFSETQ. V shed 0 bases and J 1 base; nucleotides not matched to a gene: 4. The CDR3 runs to 16 residues. The CDR3 is CASSLDPGGSYNEQFF. In DNA form, the CDR3 reads TGCGCCAGCAGCTTGGATCCCGGGGGGTCCTACAATGAGCAGTTCTTC.

This rearrangement joins TRBV18 to TRBJ2-3; D gene unclear. Trimming shortened V by 2 bases and J by 3 bases, and 9 bases separated the two germline ends. CDR1 and CDR2 from the germline V gene are KGHSH and LQKENI. CDR3 size: 14 residues. CDR3 region: CASSPSAVTDTQYF. The CDR3 DNA sequence: TGTGCCAGCTCACCAAGCGCAGTGACAGATACGCAGTATTTT.

The chain joins TRBV30 to TRBJ2-2; possible D gene TRBD2, 5 bases. Looked up from germline, CDR1 is GTSNPN and CDR2 is SVGIG (reference sequence). Trimming cost V 3 bases and J 8 bases, with 7 bases left between them. This CDR3 contains 11 residues. CDR3 DNA: TGTGCCTGGAGCGGGGAAGGGGAGCTGTTTTTT. Protein: CAWSGEGELFF.

This chain links TRBV7-2 with TRBJ2-2; D is unclear. Germline V gene lookup returns CDR1 SGHTA and CDR2 FQGNSA. The CDR3 runs to 13 residues. The V end was cut by 1 base, the J end by 4 bases, with 4 bases between. The CDR3: CASSLVSTGELFF. In DNA form, the CDR3 reads TGTGCCAGCAGCTTAGTAAGCACCGGGGAGCTGTTTTTT.

This sequence joins TRBV7-9 and TRBJ1-2; the D gene is possibly TRBD1 (5 bases). Germline assignment: CDR1 SEHNR and CDR2 FQNEAQ (reference sequence). The length of the CDR3 is 14 residues. V was shortened by 0 bases and J by 4 bases, with 9 bases between the two germline ends. The CDR3 reads CASSLAGVSYGYTF. CDR3 sequence (DNA): TGTGCCAGCAGCTTAGCGGGGGTTAGCTATGGCTACACCTTC.

This clone occurred a few times. The same CDR3 arises from other DNA sequences in this sample as well. The chain employs TRBV18 and TRBJ2-3; D gene ambiguous. The germline gives CDR1 KGHSH, CDR2 LQKENI. The V and J ends lost 3 bases and 5 bases respectively, with 6 bases between them. There are 12 residues in the CDR3. The CDR3 DNA sequence: TGTGCCAGCTCACCGGGTGGAGATACGCAGTATTTT. Its translation is CASSPGGDTQYF.

The gene calls are TRBV7-9 and TRBJ1-3, with D unclear. The V end was cut by 5 bases, the J end by 0 bases, with 14 bases between. CDR1 is SEHNR and CDR2 is FQNEAQ in the germline V gene (reference sequence). The CDR3 spans 16 residues. The chain's CDR3 is CASSRRTGSSGNTIYF. The DNA of the CDR3 is TGTGCCAGCAGCCGAAGGACGGGAAGCTCTGGAAACACCATATATTTT. The complete variable domain, with remaining parts taken from reference TRBV7-9 and TRBJ1-3, reads DTGVSQNPRHKITKRGQNVTFRCDPISEHNRLYWYRQTLGQGPEFLTYFQNEAQLEKSRLLSDRFSAERPKGSFSTLEIQRTEQGDSAMYLCASSRRTGSSGNTIYFGEGSWLTVV.

V gene TRBV28 combines with J gene TRBJ1-2, with 7 bases fitting TRBD1. With 2 bases clipped from V and 4 bases from J, the junction kept 7 bases outside the gene matches. The germline V gene encodes CDR1 MDHEN and CDR2 SYDVKM. There are 15 residues in the CDR3. CDR3 DNA: TGTGCCAGCAGTTTAAGAGGGGGCGCGGGCTATGGCTACACCTTC. Translating gives CASSLRGGAGYGYTF.